The source of this T cell receptor (beta chain) is a study of blood T cell repertoires in COVID-19. Study context: Sites across the United States, Italy and Spain contributed samples from acute and convalescent COVID-19. The cDNA or gDNA used as material had been derived from T cells, B-cell-depleted T cells, or PBMCs.

How the authors handled the data: Nucleated cell counts were estimated from reference gene primer amplification. The assay was immunoSEQ multiplex PCR, and TCRdb's table has in-frame clones only and misses some. The D gene and trimming were derived from the DNA, and the V and J assignments and clone size from that table. Of roughly 76,000 clones listed, about 69% are singletons. CDR1 is KGHSH and CDR2 is LQKENI in the germline V gene. V was shortened by 4 bases and J by 2 bases, with 8 bases between the two germline ends. The CDR3 consists of 13 residues. The rearrangement joins TRBV18 to TRBJ2-5; D remains ambiguous. The receptor was derived from a man aged 70 or older with acute or convalescent COVID-19. The sequenced sample consisted of peripheral blood. As DNA, the CDR3 is TGTGCCAGCTCACTGGGCCAGCAAGAGACCCAGTACTTC. This encodes CASSLGQQETQYF.